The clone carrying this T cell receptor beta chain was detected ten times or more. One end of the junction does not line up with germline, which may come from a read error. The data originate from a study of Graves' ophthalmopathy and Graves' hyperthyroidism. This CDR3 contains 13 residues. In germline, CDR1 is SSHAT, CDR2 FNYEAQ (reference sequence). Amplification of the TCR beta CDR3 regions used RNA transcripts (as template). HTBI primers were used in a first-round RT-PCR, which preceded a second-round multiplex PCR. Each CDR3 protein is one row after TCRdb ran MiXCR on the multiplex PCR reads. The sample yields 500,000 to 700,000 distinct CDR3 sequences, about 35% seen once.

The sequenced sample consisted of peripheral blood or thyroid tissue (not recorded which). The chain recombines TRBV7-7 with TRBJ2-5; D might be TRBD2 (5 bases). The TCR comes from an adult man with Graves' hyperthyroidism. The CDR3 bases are TGTGCTAGCAGCTATACTAGAGGAGAGACCCAGTACTTC. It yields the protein CASSYTRGETQYF.